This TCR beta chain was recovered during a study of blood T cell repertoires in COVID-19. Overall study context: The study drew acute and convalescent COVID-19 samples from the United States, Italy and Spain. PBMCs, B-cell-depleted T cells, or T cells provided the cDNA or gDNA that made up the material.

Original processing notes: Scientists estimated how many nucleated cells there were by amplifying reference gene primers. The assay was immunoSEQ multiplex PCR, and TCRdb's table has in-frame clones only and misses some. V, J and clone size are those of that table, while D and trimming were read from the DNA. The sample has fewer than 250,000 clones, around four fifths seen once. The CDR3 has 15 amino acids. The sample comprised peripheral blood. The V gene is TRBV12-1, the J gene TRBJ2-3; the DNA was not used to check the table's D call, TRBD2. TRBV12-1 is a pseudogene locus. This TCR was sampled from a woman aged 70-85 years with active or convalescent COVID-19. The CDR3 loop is CASSLTSGGTDTQYF. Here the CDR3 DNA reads TGTGCCAGCAGCTTGACTAGCGGGGGCACAGATACGCAGTATTTT.